There are a few counts of the clone carrying this T cell receptor (beta chain). This CDR3 region has 16 residues. CDR1 is SGHRS and CDR2 is YFSETQ in the germline V gene. V shed 3 bases and J 7 bases; nucleotides not matched to a gene: 9. TCRdb's copy holds only in-frame clones and misses some; the assay was immunoSEQ multiplex PCR. Seen here are hundreds of thousands of clones, roughly 80% observed once, and the top ten hold around 9.3%. The data derive from a study of shared clonotypes between healthy human individuals. Sequencing input: memory CD4+ T cells sorted from blood. Subset defined: CD45RA-negative fraction. The rearrangement joins TRBV5-1 to TRBJ2-1, with 11 bases lining up with TRBD2. The clonotype was recovered from a man younger than 40 in good health. The CDR3 protein is CASSSLGTSGRNEQFF. CDR3 sequence (DNA): TGCGCCAGCAGCTCTCTAGGAACTAGCGGGAGAAATGAGCAGTTCTTC. The entire variable domain, with the rest obtained from reference TRBV5-1 and TRBJ2-1, is as follows: KAGVTQTPRYLIKTRGQQVTLSCSPISGHRSVSWYQQTPGQGLQFLFEYFSETQRNKGNFPGRFSGRQFSNSRSEMNVSTLELGDSALYLCASSSLGTSGRNEQFFGPGTRLTVL.